These T cell receptor beta chains were read from a single sample in a study of cytomegalovirus exposure and HLA in healthy donors. Profiling relied on immunoSEQ multiplex PCR, and the TCRdb table lists in-frame clones only, not all of them. The sample lists roughly 250,000 clones; about 80% were seen once. What was sequenced was PBMCs. The receptor source for this set is a girl aged 2 to 10 in good health and CMV-seronegative. Each CDR3 is given with its conserved first and last residue. The D gene is left open where the match is weak. Clone size is given for some rows only: seen once, a few or many times, or a class if the clone is expanded.

J | D | V | size | DNA | CDR3
TRBJ2-1 | . | TRBV10-3 | . | TGTGCCATCAGTGAGTCGGAGGGAGCGAACGATGAGCAGTTCTTC | CAISESEGANDEQFF
TRBJ1-1 | . | TRBV5-1 | . | TGCGCCAGCAGCGATGGTGCAGGTACGAACACTGAAGCTTTCTTT | CASSDGAGTNTEAFF
TRBJ1-5 | . | TRBV4-1 | . | TGCGCCAGCAGCCAAGAGGCGCGGCGGGCTCAGCCCCAGCATTTT | CASSQEARRAQPQHF
TRBJ1-2 | . | TRBV6-4 | . | TGTGCCAGCAGTGACCGGGGGGCTTCTAACTATGGCTACACCTTC | CASSDRGASNYGYTF
TRBJ2-5 | TRBD1 | TRBV11-1 | . | TGTGCCAGCAGCGGGGGTGACAGGGGGGCAGAGACCCAGTACTTC | CASSGGDRGAETQYF
TRBJ2-7 | . | TRBV5-1 | . | TGCGCCAGCAGGGGGCGCAGGGATCCCTACGAGCAGTACTTC | CASRGRRDPYEQYF
TRBJ1-2 | TRBD1 | TRBV2 | . | TGTGCCAGCAGTGAACAGGGGGCCGGGCGTGGCTACACCTTC | CASSEQGAGRGYTF
TRBJ2-5 | . | TRBV11-2 | . | TGTGCCAGCAGCTTAGAACTAGTTAACCAAGAGACCCAGTACTTC | CASSLELVNQETQYF
TRBJ2-7 | . | TRBV4-1 | . | TGCGCCAGCAGCCAAGAGGGGAGCGGGCCGGTCCACGAGCAGTACTTC | CASSQEGSGPVHEQYF
TRBJ2-3 | . | TRBV28 | . | TGTGCCAGCAATAGGGGGAGCACAGATACGCAGTATTTT | CASNRGSTDTQYF
TRBJ2-5 | . | TRBV7-9 | . | TGTGCCAGCGCTTGGACTACCGTCGGAGAGACCCAGTACTTC | CASAWTTVGETQYF
TRBJ2-1 | . | TRBV28 | . | TGTGCCAGCAGTTTGCTAGCGATAGACAATGAGCAGTTCTTC | CASSLLAIDNEQFF
TRBJ2-3 | TRBD2 | TRBV7-3 | . | TGTGCCAGCAGCTTAATTCGAACTAGCGGGGGGGCTGTAACAGATACGCAGTATTTT | CASSLIRTSGGAVTDTQYF
TRBJ1-4 | TRBD1 | TRBV6-1 | . | TGTGCCAGCAGTGAGAGGGGGCCGCAGAATGAAAAACTGTTTTTT | CASSERGPQNEKLFF
TRBJ1-2 | TRBD1 | TRBV5-1 | . | TGCGCCAGCAGCGTGGACAGGGACTATGGCTACACCTTC | CASSVDRDYGYTF
TRBJ2-7 | TRBD1 | TRBV2 | . | TGTGCCAGCAGAGGGACAGTCTACGAGCAGTACTTC | CASRGTVYEQYF
TRBJ2-1 | TRBD2 | TRBV10-3 | . | TGTGCCATCAGTGGGGTAGCGGGGAATGAGCAGTTCTTC | CAISGVAGNEQFF
TRBJ2-2 | TRBD1 | TRBV7-6 | . | TGTGCCAGCAGCTTTAGGGCAGGGGGTGAAACCGGGGAGCTGTTTTTT | CASSFRAGGETGELFF
TRBJ2-5 | . | TRBV6-4 | . | TGTGCCAGCAGCAGGGAAGTGGGAGAGACCCAGTACTTC | CASSREVGETQYF
TRBJ2-1 | TRBD2 | TRBV11-2 | . | TGTGCCAGCCAGCGGGACCCGGGCGGCAATGAGCAGTTCTTC | CASQRDPGGNEQFF
TRBJ2-2 | TRBD1 | TRBV6-5 | once | TGTGCCAGCGACCCCGGGACAGGGAACACCGGGGAGCTGTTTTTT | CASDPGTGNTGELFF
TRBJ2-7 | TRBD1 | TRBV2 | . | TGTGCCAGCAGTGCCACCGGGACAGGGGCGGGGGGCTACGAGCAGTACTTC | CASSATGTGAGGYEQYF
TRBJ2-1 | . | TRBV9 | . | TGTGCCAGCAGCGCCGCTCTCAGGGTCCCGGTACCTGAGCAGTTCTTC | CASSAALRVPVPEQFF
TRBJ1-2 | . | TRBV2 | . | TGTGCCAGCACTGCGGTGGGTTCCTATGGCTACACCTTC | CASTAVGSYGYTF
TRBJ2-3 | TRBD1 | TRBV7-9 | few | TGTGCCAGCAGCTTGATACAGGACAGGGGTACAGATACGCAGTATTTT | CASSLIQDRGTDTQYF
TRBJ2-6 | . | TRBV5-1 | . | TGCGCCAGCACCACAGGACAGACTGGGGCCAACGTCCTGACTTTC | CASTTGQTGANVLTF
TRBJ2-7 | . | TRBV5-6 | . | TGTGCCAGCAGCTTGTTCTTCCCGGGACTGCAGTACTTC | CASSLFFPGLQYF
TRBJ2-7 | TRBD2 | TRBV27 | . | TGTGCCAGCAGGCTTGTAGGCGGCGGGAGGGCGTACGAGCAGTACTTC | CASRLVGGGRAYEQYF
TRBJ2-7 | TRBD2 | TRBV19 | . | TGTGCCAGTAGTATCTGGGGAGGGTTGGTGAACGAGCAGTACTTC | CASSIWGGLVNEQYF
TRBJ2-3 | TRBD2 | TRBV15 | . | TGTGCCACCAGCAGAGGCCCTAGCGGGGGGGCTCCAGATACGCAGTATTTT | CATSRGPSGGAPDTQYF
TRBJ1-4 | TRBD1 | TRBV11-2 | . | TGTGCCAGCAGCACCCTCTTCCCCTTAGGGGACAGGCCCGGGAAACTGTTTTTT | CASSTLFPLGDRPGKLFF
TRBJ2-3 | . | TRBV4-1 | . | TGCGCCAGCAGCCGATCGGGTCAGCTCACAGATACGCAGTATTTT | CASSRSGQLTDTQYF
TRBJ1-5 | . | TRBV30 | . | TGTGCCTGGAGTGCCGAGGGCTATCAGCCCCAGCATTTT | CAWSAEGYQPQHF
TRBJ2-1 | TRBD2 | TRBV30 | few | TGTGCCTGGATGGGAGCGGGGGGGGATGAGCAGTTCTTC | CAWMGAGGDEQFF
TRBJ2-1 | . | TRBV6-5 | . | TGTGCCAGCCAGTTAGCCTATGAGCAGTTCTTC | CASQLAYEQFF
TRBJ1-1 | . | TRBV5-1 | . | TGCGCCAGCAGACCTGCCGGGTCCCTGAGGGCTGAAGCTTTCTTT | CASRPAGSLRAEAFF
TRBJ1-5 | TRBD1 | TRBV7-9 | . | TGTGCCAGCAGCTCGGACAGGGGGAAATATAGCAATCAGCCCCAGCATTTT | CASSSDRGKYSNQPQHF